A selection of T cell receptor beta chains follows, all from one sample in a study of cytomegalovirus exposure and HLA in healthy donors. The data were produced by immunoSEQ multiplex PCR, yet TCRdb's version contains in-frame clones alone and is incomplete. The sample includes about 190,000 clones, roughly 80% seen only once; the top ten take approximately 2.8%. The sequenced material came from PBMCs. The receptors derive from a woman in her twenties or thirties in good health and CMV-seropositive. The CDR3 runs from the conserved cysteine through the conserved F or W. D genes are given only for firm matches.

d_gene: TRBD1; v_gene: TRBV2; len: 14; CDR3aa: CASSIGQGIAEQYF
d_gene: NA; v_gene: TRBV19; len: 13; CDR3aa: CASSTPSFYEQYF
d_gene: NA; v_gene: TRBV19; len: 12; CDR3aa: CASSIPGREAFF
d_gene: TRBD1; v_gene: TRBV6-1; len: 18; CDR3aa: CASSEASLLGQGKDTQYF
d_gene: TRBD2; v_gene: TRBV15; len: 16; CDR3aa: CATSRGREGGSGEQFF
d_gene: NA; v_gene: TRBV5-1; len: 16; CDR3aa: CASSLVLGLATGELFF
d_gene: NA; v_gene: TRBV7-8; len: 13; CDR3aa: CASSRERYYEQYF
d_gene: NA; v_gene: TRBV5-1; len: 14; CDR3aa: CASSRGTTYNEQFF
d_gene: NA; v_gene: TRBV7-2; len: 13; CDR3aa: CASSPTRAGTQYF
d_gene: TRBD1; v_gene: TRBV6-1; len: 14; CDR3aa: CAATGQYSNQPQHF
d_gene: TRBD2; v_gene: TRBV27; len: 13; CDR3aa: CATGLAGDNTQYF
d_gene: NA; v_gene: TRBV6-6; len: 12; CDR3aa: CASSTDTYGYTF
d_gene: TRBD1; v_gene: TRBV28; len: 12; CDR3aa: CASTWGTGESFF
d_gene: TRBD1; v_gene: TRBV9; len: 15; CDR3aa: CASSSSTGGHEKLFF
d_gene: NA; v_gene: TRBV15; len: 18; CDR3aa: CATSISLLTELGNQPQHF
d_gene: NA; v_gene: TRBV7-9; len: 11; CDR3aa: CASSLSDTQYF
d_gene: NA; v_gene: TRBV19; len: 14; CDR3aa: CASSIVTANTEAFF
d_gene: NA; v_gene: TRBV4-1; len: 15; CDR3aa: CASSQDRQGRGEQYF
d_gene: TRBD2; v_gene: TRBV6-6; len: 15; CDR3aa: CASRNSAGEADTQYF
d_gene: NA; v_gene: TRBV11-1; len: 13; CDR3aa: CASSFGTWTEAFF
d_gene: NA; v_gene: TRBV20-1; len: 11; CDR3aa: CSALDIYEQYF
d_gene: TRBD1; v_gene: TRBV6-5; len: 16; CDR3aa: CASSYSKQGAGGELFF
d_gene: TRBD1; v_gene: TRBV2; len: 13; CDR3aa: CASSRRQGDEQFF
d_gene: NA; v_gene: TRBV6-4; len: 15; CDR3aa: CASSELVGGNQPQHF
d_gene: NA; v_gene: TRBV5-4; len: 15; CDR3aa: CASSLWRQLNTEAFF
d_gene: NA; v_gene: TRBV27; len: 15; CDR3aa: CASSGGWGKSEKLFF
d_gene: TRBD2; v_gene: TRBV7-9; len: 15; CDR3aa: CASSLVGLAQNEQFF
d_gene: NA; v_gene: TRBV6-1; len: 13; CDR3aa: CASRAHINYGYTF
d_gene: NA; v_gene: TRBV5-6; len: 14; CDR3aa: CASSTGLGTDTQYF
d_gene: NA; v_gene: TRBV6-5; len: 15; CDR3aa: CASSYSGRADTEAFF
d_gene: TRBD2; v_gene: TRBV6-5; len: 15; CDR3aa: CASSYGGGISYEQYF
d_gene: TRBD1; v_gene: TRBV28; len: 15; CDR3aa: CASIPWGTANTEAFF
d_gene: NA; v_gene: TRBV27; len: 14; CDR3aa: CASNFQGNTDEQYF
d_gene: TRBD1; v_gene: TRBV19; len: 14; CDR3aa: CASSMWTGGDEQYF
d_gene: TRBD1; v_gene: TRBV7-9; len: 17; CDR3aa: CASSSGTGRHSTDTQYF
d_gene: TRBD2; v_gene: TRBV7-6; len: 16; CDR3aa: CASSREAGTLYNEQFF
d_gene: NA; v_gene: TRBV10-1; len: 14; CDR3aa: CASSAGAVYNEQFF
d_gene: NA; v_gene: TRBV9; len: 14; CDR3aa: CASSVGSRQETQYF
d_gene: NA; v_gene: TRBV6-1; len: 13; CDR3aa: CATRGRRDPAQYF
d_gene: TRBD2; v_gene: TRBV19; len: 15; CDR3aa: CASSIKAGGSYEQYF
d_gene: NA; v_gene: TRBV4-1; len: 12; CDR3aa: CASSPAGGGYTF
d_gene: NA; v_gene: TRBV2; len: 14; CDR3aa: CASSVGGSTDTQYF
d_gene: TRBD2; v_gene: TRBV28; len: 16; CDR3aa: CASSTRTSGMSGEQYF
d_gene: TRBD1; v_gene: TRBV4-1; len: 16; CDR3aa: CASSQESGGGNQPQHF
d_gene: TRBD1; v_gene: TRBV7-9; len: 16; CDR3aa: CASSRSGTDTPYEQYF